This TCR beta chain was documented in a study of Ad26.COV2.S vaccination and SARS-CoV-2 variants. Assay: immunoSEQ multiplex PCR; the TCRdb copy retains only in-frame clones and omits some. Among around 340,000 clones listed, about 89% were seen once. About this clone itself: Its antigen is still unknown.

V was clipped by 4 bases and J by 5 bases, with 17 bases between them. The CDR3 covers 16 residues. Germline CDR1 reads LGHNA; CDR2 reads YNFKEQ. Study-wide results and caveats: Reportedly, after vaccination the spike-specific CD8+ and CD4+ T cell responses displayed substantial breadth.

Treatment of the sample: 19 received Ad26.COV2.S at low or high dose, single or two shots; several received placebo; per-sample allocation not given. Sampling happened 63 days after the first vaccine or placebo injection. The sequence was collected from a person aged 18-65 years who received the Ad26.COV2.S COVID-19 vaccine or a placebo. Sequencing was performed on peripheral blood, taken in a trial of Ad26.COV2.S vaccine versus placebo. V gene TRBV4-2 combines with J gene TRBJ1-4; D might be TRBD1 (6 bases). The CDR3 DNA follows: TGTGCCAGCAGCCGCGATAAGGACAGATTAAATGAAAAACTGTTTTTT. Protein sequence: CASSRDKDRLNEKLFF.